This TCR beta chain derives from a study of cytomegalovirus exposure and HLA in healthy donors. The J segment lost 5 bases and the V segment lost 3 bases, leaving 10 bases of the junction unmatched. This CDR3 comprises 16 residues. Looked up from germline, CDR1 is SGDLS and CDR2 is YYNGEE. Use of 60 Vbeta and 13 Jbeta primers characterized the PCR. Some clones are missing from TCRdb's copy, which holds only in-frame ones; the method was immunoSEQ multiplex PCR. The table includes around 100,000 clones, 70% detected once. The V gene is TRBV9, the J gene TRBJ2-5; 10 nucleotides match TRBD1. The clonotype was recovered from a man aged 30 to 45 in good health and CMV-seropositive. Sequences were obtained from PBMCs. CDR3 bases: TGTGCCAGCAGCGGAATCAGACAGGGGGCGGGGGAGACCCAGTACTTC. Protein sequence: CASSGIRQGAGETQYF. Full variable domain (rest looked up from reference TRBV9 and TRBJ2-5): DSGVTQTPKHLITATGQRVTLRCSPRSGDLSVYWYQQSLDQGLQFLIQYYNGEERAKGNILERFSAQQFPDLHSELNLSSLELGDSALYFCASSGIRQGAGETQYFGPGTRLLVL.